The 16 T cell receptor beta chains below were found in one sample sequenced in a study of blood T cell repertoires in COVID-19. The table came from immunoSEQ multiplex PCR; TCRdb's copy has only in-frame clones and leaves some out. Of approximately 210,000 clones in the sample, almost 90% were seen once. Sequencing was carried out using peripheral blood. These receptors were taken from a man between 18 and 35 years old with active or convalescent COVID-19.

This chain joins TRBV6-5 and TRBJ2-2; 8 bases are shared with TRBD1. The germline V gene encodes CDR1 MNHEY and CDR2 SVGAGI. The V gene end was trimmed by 8 bases and the J gene end by 7 bases; junction bases not matched to a gene: 12. The CDR3 runs to 15 residues. This chain's CDR3 is CASSVRGQGIGELFF. The CDR3 nucleotides are TGTGCCAGCTCCGTCAGGGGGCAAGGGATCGGGGAGCTGTTTTTT.

The CDR3 nucleotides are TGTGCCAGCAGCCAAGGGAGTTACGAGCAGTACTTC. The encoded protein is CASSQGSYEQYF. V gene TRBV3-1 (or the pseudogene TRBV3-2) combines with J gene TRBJ2-7, with D unclear. The CDR3 covers 12 residues. Germline V gives CDR1 LGHDT, CDR2 YNNKEL (reference sequence). Trimming took off 1 base at V and 4 bases at J, with 5 bases between the two ends.

This rearrangement joins TRBV6-6 to TRBJ2-2; 11 positions match TRBD2. Germline lookup yields CDR1 MNHNY and CDR2 SVGAGI (reference sequence). V shed 8 bases, J shed 5 bases, and the junction held 7 bases outside the gene matches. CDR3 length: 15 amino acids. This CDR3 reads CASCFGTSGTGELFF. CDR3 in DNA: TGTGCCAGCTGCTTTGGGACTAGCGGAACCGGGGAGCTGTTTTTT.

This clone was observed a single time. This rearrangement joins TRBV15 to TRBJ2-7; weak D call: TRBD2 (5 bases). Trimming left V 3 bases short and J 3 bases short, with 21 bases between. Per germline, CDR1 LNHNV and CDR2 YYDKDF (reference sequence). The CDR3 contains 17 residues. CDR3 coding DNA: TGTGCCACCAGCAGGGGCGGGCTAGCACCCCGTGGCTACGAGCAGTACTTC. This encodes CATSRGGLAPRGYEQYF.

Only a few counts were recorded for this clone. The V gene is TRBV7-7, the J gene TRBJ2-5; TRBD1 is a possible D gene (6 bases). Germline CDR1 SSHAT, CDR2 FNYEAQ (reference sequence). The CDR3 consists of 15 residues. Trimming removed 4 bases from V and 4 bases from J, with 16 bases in between. The CDR3 DNA reads as TGTGCCAGCAGCTCATGGGGGCAGGGTGGAGAGACCCAGTACTTC. It specifies CASSSWGQGGETQYF.

In regard to this clone: This CDR3 is also generated by other DNA sequences in the sample. The chain is built from TRBV30 and TRBJ1-3; D not certain. CDR1 is GTSNPN and CDR2 is SVGIG in the germline V gene (reference sequence). V dropped 0 bases and J dropped 3 bases, with 6 bases sitting between them. This CDR3 is built from 13 residues. The CDR3 is CAWSVSVGNTIYF. The CDR3 nucleotides read TGTGCCTGGAGTGTATCTGTTGGAAACACCATATATTTT.

V gene TRBV28 combines with J gene TRBJ1-5; weak D call: TRBD1 (5 bases). Trimming left V 4 bases short and J 6 bases short, with 13 bases between. This CDR3 is 14 amino acids long. The germline CDR1 and CDR2 sequences are MDHEN and SYDVKM. This chain's CDR3 is CASSWGGEGQPQHF. The CDR3 DNA sequence: TGTGCCAGCAGTTGGGGCGGGGAGGGTCAGCCCCAGCATTTT.

This chain connects TRBV5-6 to TRBJ2-2; 9 bases agree with TRBD1. The CDR3 is made up of 16 amino acids. Germline loops: CDR1 SGHDT, CDR2 YYEEEE. With 5 bases clipped from V and 5 bases from J, the junction kept 10 bases outside the gene matches. The CDR3 sequence: CASRGNRGRFTGELFF. CDR3 coding DNA: TGTGCCAGCAGGGGGAACAGGGGGCGGTTTACCGGGGAGCTGTTTTTT.

This chain links TRBV3-1 (or the pseudogene TRBV3-2) with TRBJ2-5, with D perhaps TRBD2 (5 bases). V lost 0 bases and J lost 2, with 10 bases in between. This CDR3 contains 15 residues. CDR1 is LGHDT and CDR2 is YNNKEL in the germline V gene (reference sequence). The CDR3 DNA reads as TGTGCCAGCAGCCAAGATCAAGCGGTACAAGAGACCCAGTACTTC. Its translation: CASSQDQAVQETQYF.

The rearrangement uses TRBV5-1 and TRBJ2-1, with 11 bases that match TRBD2. The germline CDR1 and CDR2 sequences are SGHRS and YFSETQ. With 0 bases clipped from V and 6 bases from J, the junction kept 5 bases outside the gene matches. The CDR3 consists of 16 residues. CDR3 region: CASSLVPLAGVNEQFF. CDR3 sequence (DNA): TGCGCCAGCAGCTTGGTCCCACTAGCGGGAGTCAATGAGCAGTTCTTC.

This chain joins TRBV10-3 and TRBJ1-5; D perhaps matches TRBD1 (6 bases). The germline V gene has CDR1 ENHRY and CDR2 SYGVKD. The CDR3 loop spans 15 amino acids. Trimming removed 0 bases at V and 3 bases at J, with 9 bases between. The CDR3 loop reads CAISESRGINQPQHF. The CDR3 bases are TGTGCCATCAGTGAGTCAAGGGGGATCAATCAGCCCCAGCATTTT.

This clone showed up just once. J is TRBJ1-3 and V is TRBV7-3, with D unclear. Trimming took 6 bases from V and 4 from J, leaving 7 bases between them. CDR3 length equals 12 residues. From germline, CDR1 is SGHTA and CDR2 FQGTGA. DNA of the CDR3: TGTGCCAGCAGGGGGAGCGGAAACACCATATATTTT. Its translation: CASRGSGNTIYF.

The chain links TRBV6-5 to TRBJ2-5, with D tentatively TRBD1 (6 bases). Trimming stripped 10 bases from V and 5 bases from J, with 8 bases between. There are 10 residues in the CDR3. The germline gives CDR1 MNHEY, CDR2 SVGAGI. The CDR3 DNA is TGTGCCACGAGGGGGGAGACCCAGTACTTC. Amino acids: CATRGETQYF.

There are a few counts of this clone. The rearrangement links TRBV9 to TRBJ2-5; 8 nucleotides match TRBD1. The CDR3 runs 16 residues. V trimming: 0 bases; J trimming: 5 bases; junction bases outside the gene matches: 9. CDR1 SGDLS and CDR2 YYNGEE come from the germline V gene. The CDR3 DNA is TGTGCCAGCAGCGTAGATCAGGGGGCGTTGGGTGAGACCCAGTACTTC. This codes for CASSVDQGALGETQYF.

The chain couples TRBV28 to TRBJ1-2, with a weak D call TRBD1 (5 bases). Trimming shortened V by 9 bases and J by 8 bases, and 19 bases separated the two germline ends. CDR3 length: 13 amino acids. Per the germline V gene, CDR1 is MDHEN and CDR2 is SYDVKM. CDR3 region: CASHPTHQGGYTF. The CDR3 DNA sequence: TGTGCCAGTCACCCTACCCATCAGGGCGGCTACACCTTC.

V usage is TRBV10-2 and J usage is TRBJ1-5, with 8 nucleotides matching TRBD1. The CDR3 loop spans 16 amino acids. Germline lookup yields CDR1 WSHSY and CDR2 SAAADI. V gave up 3 bases and J gave up 9 bases; unmatched junction bases: 13. CDR3 in amino acids: CASSEYRTGWARPQHF. The CDR3 DNA is TGCGCCAGCAGTGAATACAGGACAGGGTGGGCGCGGCCCCAGCATTTT.